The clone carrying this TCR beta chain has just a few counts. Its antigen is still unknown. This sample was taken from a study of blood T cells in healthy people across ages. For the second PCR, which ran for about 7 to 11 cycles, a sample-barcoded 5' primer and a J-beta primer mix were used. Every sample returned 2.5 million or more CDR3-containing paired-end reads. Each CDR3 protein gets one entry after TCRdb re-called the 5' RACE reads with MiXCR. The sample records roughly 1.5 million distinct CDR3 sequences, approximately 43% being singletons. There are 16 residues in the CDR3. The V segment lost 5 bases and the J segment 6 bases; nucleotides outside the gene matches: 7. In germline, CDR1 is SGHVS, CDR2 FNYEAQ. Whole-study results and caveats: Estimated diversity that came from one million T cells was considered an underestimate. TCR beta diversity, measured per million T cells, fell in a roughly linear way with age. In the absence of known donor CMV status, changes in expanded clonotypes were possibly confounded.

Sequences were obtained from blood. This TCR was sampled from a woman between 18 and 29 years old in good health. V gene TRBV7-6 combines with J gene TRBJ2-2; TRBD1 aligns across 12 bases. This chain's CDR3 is CASSARDRGPAGELFF. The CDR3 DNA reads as TGTGCCAGCAGCGCCCGGGACAGGGGGCCTGCCGGGGAGCTGTTTTTT.